These T cell receptor beta chains were read from a single sample in a study of T-cell memory formation after mild COVID-19. One entry per CDR3 protein, called by TCRdb with MiXCR from the 5' RACE reads. The table lists roughly 450,000 distinct CDR3 sequences, 15% to 20% of them singletons, with roughly an eighth in the top ten. Sequencing was carried out using PBMCs or a T cell subset sorted from them (not recorded which). These receptors were obtained from an adult woman who had mild COVID-19 (a few samples of this study predate the infection). Cell type and time point are not known. Both conserved end residues are part of each CDR3. A D gene is named only where the DNA matches it firmly. Clone size is shown for a subset of rows, as once, few, many or a class of expanded clone.

>TRBV27|.|few|TRBJ2-1
TGTGCCAGCAAGCCCTATACAGGTGTCTCCTACAATGAGCAGTTCTTC
CASKPYTGVSYNEQFF
>TRBV4-3|TRBD2|.|TRBJ2-7
TGCGCCAGCAGCCCCGGGACTAGCGGGAGGTCAACCTACGAGCAGTACTTC
CASSPGTSGRSTYEQYF
>TRBV6-2/TRBV6-3|TRBD1|.|TRBJ2-7
TGTGCCAGCGCAAAGGACAGGCCCCACGAGCAGTACTTC
CASAKDRPHEQYF
>TRBV9|TRBD2|few|TRBJ2-3
TGTGCCAGCAGCCCTGGACTAGGAACAGATACGCAGTATTTT
CASSPGLGTDTQYF
>TRBV15|.|.|TRBJ2-6
TGTGCCACCAGCAGCCGCTCTGGGGCCAACGTCCTGACTTTC
CATSSRSGANVLTF
>TRBV3-1|TRBD2|.|TRBJ2-1
TGTGCCAGCAGCAATGGGCTAGCGGGACCAGGGGAGCAGTTCTTC
CASSNGLAGPGEQFF
>TRBV20-1|TRBD1|.|TRBJ2-7
TGCAGTGCTCCACGGAGACAGGGGGACTACGAGCAGTACTTC
CSAPRRQGDYEQYF
>TRBV20-1|TRBD2|.|TRBJ2-7
TGCAGTCGCCCCGCCCAGCGGGGAAACCCCTACGAGCAGTACTTC
CSRPAQRGNPYEQYF
>TRBV5-4|TRBD1|many|TRBJ2-1
TGTGCCAGCAGCCCGGGACAGGGAAACAATGAGCAGTTCTTC
CASSPGQGNNEQFF
>TRBV12-3/TRBV12-4|TRBD1|few|TRBJ1-1
TGTGCCAGCAGGCCGACAGGGGCAGGCAACACTGAAGCTTTCTTT
CASRPTGAGNTEAFF
>TRBV5-1|.|few|TRBJ1-1
TGCGCCAGCAGCCTTCCGGGACCTATGGAGTTCACTGAAGCTTTCTTT
CASSLPGPMEFTEAFF
>TRBV11-2|TRBD2|.|TRBJ2-6
TGTGCCAGCAGGGGGCTAGCGGGAGGGCCTGGGGCCAACGTCCTGACTTTC
CASRGLAGGPGANVLTF
>TRBV5-1|.|many|TRBJ2-3
TGCGCCAGCAGCCCTGGGACTACAGATACGCAGTATTTT
CASSPGTTDTQYF
>TRBV7-2|.|.|TRBJ1-5
TGTGCCAGCAGCTCGAGTCTTTCTCCGAATCAGCCCCAGCATTTT
CASSSSLSPNQPQHF
>TRBV7-9|.|few|TRBJ2-3
TGTGCCAGCAGGAACAGCAACAGGCGCACAGATACGCAGTATTTT
CASRNSNRRTDTQYF
>TRBV27|.|.|TRBJ2-3
TGTGCCAGCAGTTCCCACAAGGGCCCCGCAGATACGCAGTATTTT
CASSSHKGPADTQYF
>TRBV4-3|.|many|TRBJ2-1
TGCGCCAGCAGCCAAGAGGGGGACCTCAATGAGCAGTTCTTC
CASSQEGDLNEQFF
>TRBV7-9|TRBD1|many|TRBJ2-3
TGTGCCAGCGTCCTACTAGGGGGCTTGGATACGCAGTATTTT
CASVLLGGLDTQYF
>TRBV6-6|.|.|TRBJ2-2
TGTGCCAGCAGTTACTCGCCCCCATCCACCGGGGAGCTGTTTTTT
CASSYSPPSTGELFF
>TRBV21-1|.|.|TRBJ2-5
TGTGCCAGCAGCGCCGGGACGCGAGAAGAGACCCAGTACTTC
CASSAGTREETQYF
>TRBV6-5|.|few|TRBJ1-2
TGTGCCAGCAGTAAAATGGCCCGGGACAAGGGCTACACCTTC
CASSKMARDKGYTF
>TRBV29-1|TRBD1|.|TRBJ2-5
TGCAGCGGGACAGGGGCTAGGACCCAGTACTTC
CSGTGARTQYF
>TRBV25-1|TRBD2|few|TRBJ2-1
TGTGCCAGCAGTTGGCGGGGGGGCCAAAGCTCCTACAATGAGCAGTTCTTC
CASSWRGGQSSYNEQFF
>TRBV6-5|.|many|TRBJ2-1
TGTGCCAGCAGATCTAACAGGGTCAGATACAATGAGCAGTTCTTC
CASRSNRVRYNEQFF
>TRBV7-9|TRBD2|.|TRBJ2-7
TGTGCCAGCAGCCCCCGCCGCGGACTAGCGGGAGTTGTCGAGCAGTACTTC
CASSPRRGLAGVVEQYF
>TRBV2|TRBD2|.|TRBJ2-1
TGTGCCAGCAGTGAACAACTAGCGGGAGTAAGAGAGCAGTTCTTC
CASSEQLAGVREQFF
>TRBV24-1|.|.|TRBJ2-7
TGTGCCACCAGTGATTCGCAGATTTCCTACGAGCAGTACTTC
CATSDSQISYEQYF
>TRBV5-1|.|.|TRBJ1-2
TGCGCCAGCTCGATCTTTCCAGAGAACTATGGCTACACCTTC
CASSIFPENYGYTF
>TRBV11-3|TRBD2|.|TRBJ2-3
TGTGCCAGCAGCCCAATCATCGCGGGGGACACAGATACGCAGTATTTT
CASSPIIAGDTDTQYF
>TRBV30|TRBD2|few|TRBJ2-1
TGTGCCTGGAGTCAGCTAGCGGTACCTAACAATGAGCAGTTCTTC
CAWSQLAVPNNEQFF
>TRBV12-3/TRBV12-4|.|.|TRBJ1-2
TGTGCCAGCAGTCAACAGAACTATGGCTACACCTTC
CASSQQNYGYTF
>TRBV9|.|.|TRBJ2-1
TGTGCCAGCAGCGTAGCTGAGAATGAGCAGTTCTTC
CASSVAENEQFF
>TRBV6-5|TRBD1|.|TRBJ1-1
TGTGCCAGCAGTTTAACAGGGGGCATGAACACTGAAGCTTTCTTT
CASSLTGGMNTEAFF
>TRBV12-3/TRBV12-4|.|many|TRBJ2-3
TGTGCCAGCAGCGGACCAATAACAGATACGCAGTATTTT
CASSGPITDTQYF
>TRBV5-1|TRBD1|many|TRBJ2-1
TGCGCCAGCAGCGGGGGGACAGGTTACAATGAGCAGTTCTTC
CASSGGTGYNEQFF
>TRBV29-1|.|.|TRBJ2-7
TGCAGCGTTGAAGAAAAACGGGGCAGCGAGCAGTACTTC
CSVEEKRGSEQYF
>TRBV5-1|.|.|TRBJ1-6
TGCGCCAGCAGCCCGGGAGCCGCCTATAATTCACCCCTCCACTTT
CASSPGAAYNSPLHF
>TRBV12-3/TRBV12-4|.|.|TRBJ2-7
TGTGCCAGCAGTTTTGAAGAGGGAACCTACGAGCAGTACTTC
CASSFEEGTYEQYF
>TRBV7-2|.|few|TRBJ2-2
TGTGCCAGCCCGGGAGTAGCGAACACCGGGGAGCTGTTTTTT
CASPGVANTGELFF
>TRBV4-1|TRBD2|.|TRBJ2-1
TGCGCCAGCAGCCCTGGAGGAGGAGCGGGGGGCACATACAATGAGCAGTTCTTC
CASSPGGGAGGTYNEQFF
>TRBV7-9|TRBD2|many|TRBJ2-1
TGTGCCAGCAGCCCTAGGACTAGCGGGACCCACAATGAGCAGTTCTTC
CASSPRTSGTHNEQFF
>TRBV7-2|.|.|TRBJ2-5
TGTGCCAGCAGCTTAGTAGATGTTACAGAGACCCAGTACTTC
CASSLVDVTETQYF
>TRBV6-5|.|.|TRBJ2-5
TGTGCCAGCAGTTACTTCAAGGGATCAGAGACCCAGTACTTC
CASSYFKGSETQYF
>TRBV3-1|TRBD1|once|TRBJ1-2
TGTGCCAGCAGCCAGGGGGGACAGGGGCGACACTATGGCTACACCTTC
CASSQGGQGRHYGYTF
>TRBV5-1|TRBD1|.|TRBJ2-5
TGCGCCAGCAGCACGACACACAGGGGGGAGACCCAGTACTTC
CASSTTHRGETQYF
>TRBV5-1|TRBD2|many|TRBJ2-2
TGCGCCAGCAAAATGGTAGCGGGACCCGGGGAGCTGTTTTTT
CASKMVAGPGELFF
>TRBV29-1|.|.|TRBJ2-5
TGCAGCGTTATCCCACAAGAGACCCAGTACTTC
CSVIPQETQYF
>TRBV7-2|TRBD2|few|TRBJ2-7
TGTGCCAGCAGCTCCCCCACTAGCGGGAGGGCCAGGTGGGACGAGCAGTACTTC
CASSSPTSGRARWDEQYF
>TRBV3-1|TRBD1|.|TRBJ2-7
TGTGCCAGCAGCCGTGCCGGGACAGGGTATGGGGGCCACGAGCAGTACTTC
CASSRAGTGYGGHEQYF
>TRBV12-3/TRBV12-4|.|.|TRBJ2-3
TGTGCCAGCAGTGAAGTAGGGGTAGGGACGCAGTATTTT
CASSEVGVGTQYF
>TRBV4-1|.|.|TRBJ1-5
TGCGCCAGCAGCCAAGATGGGGGGATTGGCAATCAGCCCCAGCATTTT
CASSQDGGIGNQPQHF
>TRBV6-1|TRBD2|.|TRBJ2-1
TGTGCCAGCAGTGAAGGCGGGAGTAAGAGGTCCTACAATGAGCAGTTCTTC
CASSEGGSKRSYNEQFF
>TRBV6-6|TRBD2|.|TRBJ2-7
TGTGCCAGCAGTTACGGTCATGGCGGGGGGGAGTACGAGCAGTACTTC
CASSYGHGGGEYEQYF
>TRBV24-1|.|few|TRBJ2-5
TGTGCCACCAGTGAGCCGACAGGCGGCCGGGAGACCCAGTACTTC
CATSEPTGGRETQYF
>TRBV11-3|.|few|TRBJ2-7
TGTGCCAGCAGCTCGACCATACTGGGCTACGAGCAGTACTTC
CASSSTILGYEQYF
>TRBV18|.|few|TRBJ1-6
TGTGCCAGCTCACCGGGGGAGTCACCCCTCCACTTT
CASSPGESPLHF
>TRBV4-2|.|.|TRBJ1-1
TGTGCCAGCAGCCCTTCGGGCGACCCTAACACTGAAGCTTTCTTT
CASSPSGDPNTEAFF
>TRBV19|.|many|TRBJ2-1
TGTGCCAGTAGTCTGGGTCCCTACAATGAGCAGTTCTTC
CASSLGPYNEQFF
>TRBV7-9|.|.|TRBJ2-2
TGTGCCAGCAGCCCAGAGGTCGAGTCCGGGGAGCTGTTTTTT
CASSPEVESGELFF